These 20 T cell receptor beta chains share one sample of origin, sequenced in a study of control samples from healthy donors and cancer patients. TCRdb keeps only in-frame clones here, not all; method: immunoSEQ multiplex PCR. The repertoire consists of about 170,000 clones, with just under 95% occurring once and the leading ten covering approximately 4%. What was sequenced was blood. The receptors originated from a woman aged 55-70 years in good health.

The V gene is TRBV7-9, the J gene TRBJ1-3; 7 positions match TRBD1. V lost 4 bases to trimming and J lost 4 bases; unmatched junction nucleotides: 4. CDR3 size: 14 residues. In germline, CDR1 is SEHNR, CDR2 FQNEAQ (reference sequence). The CDR3 protein is CASSYGQVGNTIYF. For the CDR3, the DNA is TGTGCCAGCAGCTACGGACAGGTCGGAAACACCATATATTTT.

This clone came up a few times. The chain links TRBV6-5 to TRBJ2-1; tentative D call: TRBD2 (6 bases). CDR1 and CDR2 from the germline V gene are MNHEY and SVGAGI. V lost 4 bases to trimming and J lost 8 bases, with 12 bases between them. CDR3 length equals 13 residues. The CDR3 loop reads CASSSLGGDEQFF. Here the CDR3 DNA reads TGTGCCAGCAGTTCTCTTGGCGGGGATGAGCAGTTCTTC.

This chain uses TRBV4-3 with TRBJ1-2; the match to TRBD1 covers 7 bases. Germline V CDR1 and CDR2: LGHNA, YSLEER. V was clipped by 4 bases and J by 4 bases; unmatched bases: 15. The CDR3 totals 17 residues. In nucleotides, the CDR3 is TGCGCCAGCAGCCGGGGACAGAGGGGGGATGGTTCCTATGGCTACACCTTC. It encodes CASSRGQRGDGSYGYTF.

The genes are TRBV3-1 (or the pseudogene TRBV3-2) and TRBJ1-6; no clear D. Between the trimmed V and J ends, which lost 1 base and 2 bases, there was a span of 6 bases. This CDR3 is built from 15 residues. Germline loops: CDR1 LGHDT, CDR2 YNNKEL (reference sequence). CDR3 sequence: CASSQGSAYNSPLHF. The CDR3 DNA sequence: TGTGCCAGCAGCCAAGGAAGCGCCTATAATTCACCCCTCCACTTT.

V and J are TRBV7-8 and TRBJ1-1; D is ambiguous. Looked up from germline, CDR1 is SGHVS and CDR2 is FQNEAQ. V dropped 4 bases and J dropped 4 bases, with 22 bases sitting between them. The CDR3 covers 17 residues. The CDR3 DNA reads as TGTGCCAGCAGCTCAGCATTGGTGAATCCCGCGTCCACTGAAGCTTTCTTT. It yields the protein CASSSALVNPASTEAFF.

The chain uses TRBV7-9 and TRBJ2-4; D might be TRBD2 (6 bases). Germline CDR1 reads SEHNR; CDR2 reads FQNEAQ (reference sequence). The CDR3 is 15 residues long. Trimming cost V 4 bases and J 4 bases, with 14 bases left between them. The CDR3: CASSSSGVSKNIQYF. The CDR3 DNA sequence: TGTGCCAGCAGCTCATCGGGGGTGTCGAAAAACATTCAGTACTTC. Supplemented by reference TRBV7-9 and TRBJ2-4, the full variable domain reads DTGVSQNPRHKITKRGQNVTFRCDPISEHNRLYWYRQTLGQGPEFLTYFQNEAQLEKSRLLSDRFSAERPKGSFSTLEIQRTEQGDSAMYLCASSSSGVSKNIQYFGAGTRLSVL.

The genes are TRBV5-1 and TRBJ2-7, with a possible D match to TRBD1 (6 bases). Germline CDR1 and CDR2: SGHRS and YFSETQ. The germline V and J ends were trimmed by 7 bases and 2 bases, with 16 bases remaining between them. The CDR3 extends over 14 amino acids. The CDR3 sequence: CASAQEGVAYEQYF. The CDR3 coding sequence is TGCGCCAGCGCCCAAGAGGGGGTGGCCTACGAGCAGTACTTC.

The chain joins TRBV19 to TRBJ2-7; D remains unclear. The CDR3 is 15 amino acids. Germline CDR1 reads LNHDA; CDR2 reads SQIVND (reference sequence). Trimming cost V 3 bases and J 0 bases, with 12 bases left between them. CDR3 DNA sequence: TGTGCCAGTAGTATTGCCCTCGTCGGCTCCTACGAGCAGTACTTC. It encodes CASSIALVGSYEQYF.

V is TRBV28 and J is TRBJ1-1; unclear D gene. Germline CDR1 is MDHEN and CDR2 is SYDVKM. This CDR3 contains 13 residues. Trimming removed 2 bases at V and 10 bases at J, with 14 bases between. CDR3 region: CASSLPGARGAFF. For the CDR3, the DNA is TGTGCCAGCAGTTTACCGGGCGCCAGAGGAGCTTTCTTT.

This chain links TRBV6-5 with TRBJ1-4, with D possibly TRBD1 on 5 matching bases. This CDR3 comprises 12 residues. Germline CDR1 MNHEY, CDR2 SVGAGI. V lost 6 bases, J lost 10 bases, and 12 bases lay in between. CDR3 nucleotide sequence: TGTGCCAGCAGGGATCCGGGGGGAAAACTGTTTTTT. Protein sequence: CASRDPGGKLFF.

This chain uses TRBV12-5 with TRBJ1-6; D is perhaps TRBD1 (6 bases). CDR1 and CDR2 from the germline V gene are LGHNT and FRNRAP. V dropped 1 base and J dropped 7 bases, with 8 bases sitting between them. The CDR3 runs to 14 residues. The CDR3, as DNA: TGTGCTAGTGGTTTGGGGACAGAAAATTCACCCCTCCACTTT. Translated, it gives CASGLGTENSPLHF.

The V and J genes are TRBV27 and TRBJ2-3; 10 nucleotides agree with TRBD2. This CDR3 has 14 amino acids. J lost 5 bases, V lost 5 bases, and 4 bases had no gene match. CDR1 and CDR2 from the germline V gene are MNHEY and SMNVEV (reference sequence). The CDR3 sequence is CASSISGGIDTQYF. The CDR3, as DNA: TGTGCCAGCAGTATTAGCGGGGGGATAGATACGCAGTATTTT.

V gene TRBV9 combines with J gene TRBJ2-3, with a weak D call TRBD2 (5 bases). CDR1 and CDR2 from the germline V gene are SGDLS and YYNGEE. The germline V and J ends were trimmed by 2 bases and 0 bases, with 13 bases remaining between them. CDR3 size: 16 residues. The CDR3 DNA reads as TGTGCCAGCAGCGTCGGGGTTTCAGAAAGCACAGATACGCAGTATTTT. As protein: CASSVGVSESTDTQYF.

For the CDR3, the DNA is TGTGCCAGCAGTTACACTTCCGGGACAGGGTCTAAGCAGTACTTC. Its translation is CASSYTSGTGSKQYF. This chain uses TRBV6-2 or TRBV6-3 with TRBJ2-7, with 9 bases aligning to TRBD1. The germline V gene encodes CDR1 MNHEY and CDR2 SVGEGT. The CDR3 totals 15 residues. V was pared by 2 bases and J by 8 bases, with 10 bases of the junction left unmatched.

The J gene is TRBJ1-2, the V gene TRBV18; perhaps TRBD1 as D (6 bases). Germline CDR1 and CDR2: KGHSH and LQKENI. This CDR3 is built from 18 residues. V lost 1 base and J 6 bases, leaving 24 bases between the germline ends. The CDR3 DNA follows: TGTGCCAGCTCACCACAATATATGGGACGAGGAGGGGGAGATGGCTACACCTTC. Protein sequence: CASSPQYMGRGGGDGYTF.

The chain carries TRBV3-1 (or the pseudogene TRBV3-2) and TRBJ2-2; D possibly matches TRBD1 or TRBD2 (5 bases each). The germline gives CDR1 LGHDT, CDR2 YNNKEL (reference sequence). V lost 4 bases to trimming and J lost 5 bases, with 17 bases between them. This CDR3 region has 16 residues. CDR3 in DNA: TGTGCCAGCAGCCCACTAGGGGCAGGTGCGACCGGGGAGCTGTTTTTT. Protein product: CASSPLGAGATGELFF.

V is TRBV6-5 and J is TRBJ2-1; D is possibly TRBD2 (5 bases). V lost 3 bases and J lost 4, with 13 bases in between. Germline V gene sequence: CDR1 MNHEY, CDR2 SVGAGI. CDR3 length: 15 residues. The CDR3 sequence is CASSYSGSIYNEQFF. For the CDR3, the DNA is TGTGCCAGCAGTTATTCGGGGTCGATATACAATGAGCAGTTCTTC.

This clone appeared once. The chain recombines TRBV27 with TRBJ2-1; 12 bases match TRBD1. V dropped 7 bases and J dropped 6; count of bases not matched to a gene: 10. This CDR3 has 16 amino acids. Germline V lookup: CDR1 MNHEY, CDR2 SMNVEV (reference sequence). DNA of the CDR3: TGTGCCAGCACCCAACTCCGGGACAGGGGGCTCAATGAGCAGTTCTTC. Its translation: CASTQLRDRGLNEQFF.

This clone was detected once. The V call is TRBV7-3, the J call TRBJ2-5; D may correspond to TRBD1 or TRBD2 (5 bases each). Germline CDR1 is SGHTA and CDR2 is FQGTGA. The V and J ends lost 2 bases and 0 bases respectively, with 13 bases between them. This CDR3 is 16 amino acids long. This CDR3 reads CASSLYSRGNQETQYF. In nucleotides, the CDR3 is TGTGCCAGCAGCTTATACTCGAGGGGTAACCAAGAGACCCAGTACTTC.

This chain uses TRBV5-6 with TRBJ1-1; D remains ambiguous. Germline lookup yields CDR1 SGHDT and CDR2 YYEEEE. CDR3 length: 13 residues. Trimming took 2 bases from V and 2 from J, leaving 7 bases between them. The DNA of the CDR3 is TGTGCCAGCAGCTTCAAGGGAAACACTGAAGCTTTCTTT. It is translated as CASSFKGNTEAFF.